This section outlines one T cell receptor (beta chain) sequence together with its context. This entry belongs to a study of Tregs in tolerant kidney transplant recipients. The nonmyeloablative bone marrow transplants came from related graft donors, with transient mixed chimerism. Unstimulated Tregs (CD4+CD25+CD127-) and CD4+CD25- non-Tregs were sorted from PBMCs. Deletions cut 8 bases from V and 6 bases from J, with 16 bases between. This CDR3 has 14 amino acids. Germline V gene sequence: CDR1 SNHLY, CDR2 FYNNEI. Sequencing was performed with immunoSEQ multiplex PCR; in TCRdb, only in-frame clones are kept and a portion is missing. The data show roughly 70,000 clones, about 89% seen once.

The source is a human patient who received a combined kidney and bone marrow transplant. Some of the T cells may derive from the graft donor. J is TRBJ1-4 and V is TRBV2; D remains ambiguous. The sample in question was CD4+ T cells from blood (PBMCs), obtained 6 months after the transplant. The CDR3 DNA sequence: TGTGCCAGCGGCGGTCCGGGTCGGGATGAAAAACTGTTTTTT. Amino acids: CASGGPGRDEKLFF. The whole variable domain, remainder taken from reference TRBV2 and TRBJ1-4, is EPEVTQTPSHQVTQMGQEVILRCVPISNHLYFYWYRQILGQKVEFLVSFYNNEISEKSEIFDDQFSVERPDGSNFTLKIRSTKLEDSAMYFCASGGPGRDEKLFFGSGTQLSVL.